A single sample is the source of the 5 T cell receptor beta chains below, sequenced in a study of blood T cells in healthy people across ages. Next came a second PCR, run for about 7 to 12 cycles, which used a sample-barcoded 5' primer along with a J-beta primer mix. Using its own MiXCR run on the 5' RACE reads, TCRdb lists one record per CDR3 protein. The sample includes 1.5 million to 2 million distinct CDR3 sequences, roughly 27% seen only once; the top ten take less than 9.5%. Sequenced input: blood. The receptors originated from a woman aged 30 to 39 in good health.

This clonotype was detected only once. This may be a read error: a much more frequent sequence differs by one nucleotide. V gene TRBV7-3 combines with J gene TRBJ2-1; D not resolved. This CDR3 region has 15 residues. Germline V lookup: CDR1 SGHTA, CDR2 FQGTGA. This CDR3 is CASSLNSETYNGQFF. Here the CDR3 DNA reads TGTGCCAGCAGCTTAAACTCAGAGACTTACAATGGGCAGTTCTTC.

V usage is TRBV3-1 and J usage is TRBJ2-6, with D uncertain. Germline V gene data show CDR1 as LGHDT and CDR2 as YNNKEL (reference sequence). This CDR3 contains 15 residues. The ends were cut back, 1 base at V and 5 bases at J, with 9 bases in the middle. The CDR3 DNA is TGTGCCAGCAGCCAAGCCGGTGGTAGGGCCAACGTCCTGACTTTC. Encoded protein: CASSQAGGRANVLTF.

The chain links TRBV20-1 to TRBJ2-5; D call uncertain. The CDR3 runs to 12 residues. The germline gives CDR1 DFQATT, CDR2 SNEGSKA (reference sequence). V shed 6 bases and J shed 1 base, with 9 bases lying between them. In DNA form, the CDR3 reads TGCAGTGCGGGCGGCATCCAAGAGACCCAGTACTTC. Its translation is CSAGGIQETQYF.

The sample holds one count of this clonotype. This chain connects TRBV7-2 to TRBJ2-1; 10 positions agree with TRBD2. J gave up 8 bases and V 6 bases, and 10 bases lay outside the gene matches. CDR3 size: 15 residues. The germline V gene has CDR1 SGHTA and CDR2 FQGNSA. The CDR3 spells CASRPAPSGRDEQFF. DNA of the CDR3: TGTGCCAGCAGACCTGCCCCTAGCGGGAGAGATGAGCAGTTCTTC.

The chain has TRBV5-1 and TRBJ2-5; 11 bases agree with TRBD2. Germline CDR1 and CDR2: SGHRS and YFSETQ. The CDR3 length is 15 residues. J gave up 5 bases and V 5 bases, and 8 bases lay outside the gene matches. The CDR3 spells CASRPTSGGWETQYF. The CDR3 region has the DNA TGCGCCAGCAGACCTACTAGCGGGGGCTGGGAGACCCAGTACTTC.